Here is one TCR beta chain with its context. Its specificity is not known. The sample comes from a study of cytomegalovirus exposure and HLA in healthy donors. On the study more broadly: A later analysis reported the 90 to 150 validation repertoires used the same platform as the approximately 660 first-cohort repertoires.

CDR3 size: 17 residues. V lost 7 bases and J lost 7; bases outside the gene matches: 19. Germline-derived CDR1 and CDR2 are LNHDA and SQIVND (reference sequence). This table comes from immunoSEQ multiplex PCR, and its TCRdb copy is limited to in-frame clones, with some not included. The sample consists of 190,000 or so clones, around 83% of them appearing once. Study observations and caveats: Altogether, more than 150 TCR beta chains were recorded as cytomegalovirus-associated.

The rearrangement uses TRBV19 and TRBJ2-1, with 7 bases identical to TRBD2. The receptor comes from a woman aged 25 to 39 in good health and CMV-seropositive. The sequenced sample consisted of PBMCs. The CDR3: CASTPVSTQAGENEQFF. CDR3 nucleotides: TGTGCCAGTACCCCAGTATCCACCCAGGCGGGGGAAAATGAGCAGTTCTTC.